The rows below give T cell receptor beta chains drawn from one sample of a study of OX40 agonist ivuxolimab in advanced cancers. Only in-frame clones appear in the TCRdb table, and some are missing; sequencing was by immunoSEQ multiplex PCR. The sample lists under 85,000 clones, around four fifths seen once, with approximately 5% in the top ten. This material consisted of CD4+ or CD8+ T cells sorted from blood, taken in a trial of the OX40 agonist ivuxolimab. The receptor source for this set is an adult with an advanced solid tumor such as melanoma, head and neck, liver or kidney cancer. Each CDR3 is given with its conserved first and last residue. A D gene is named only where the DNA matches it firmly. A clone size is listed for some rows: how often the clone was seen (once, few, many), or a class if it is expanded.

CDR3: CASSWDRGRDTQYF; DNA: TGTGCCAGCAGTTGGGACAGGGGTAGGGATACGCAGTATTTT; D: TRBD1; length: 14; size: .; J: TRBJ2-3; V: TRBV28
CDR3: CASSPGRRNSGNTIYF; DNA: TGTGCCAGCAGCCCCGGTCGAAGGAACTCTGGAAACACCATATATTTT; D: .; length: 16; size: .; J: TRBJ1-3; V: TRBV11-2
CDR3: CASSSGTGVVDTQYF; DNA: TGTGCCAGCAGCTCCGGGACAGGGGTAGTAGATACGCAGTATTTT; D: TRBD1; length: 15; size: .; J: TRBJ2-3; V: TRBV11-3
CDR3: CASSYLGTGGADGYTF; DNA: TGTGCCAGCAGTTACCTTGGGACAGGGGGCGCCGATGGCTACACCTTC; D: TRBD1; length: 16; size: .; J: TRBJ1-2; V: TRBV6-6
CDR3: CASSLERPDNSYEQYF; DNA: TGTGCCAGCAGCTTAGAAAGGCCAGACAACTCCTACGAGCAGTACTTC; D: .; length: 16; size: few; J: TRBJ2-7; V: TRBV13
CDR3: CASSISGANVLTF; DNA: TGTGCCAGTAGTATTTCTGGGGCCAACGTCCTGACTTTC; D: .; length: 13; size: .; J: TRBJ2-6; V: TRBV19
CDR3: CASWLQFSYNSPLHF; DNA: TGTGCCAGCTGGCTGCAGTTCTCCTATAATTCACCCCTCCACTTT; D: .; length: 15; size: .; J: TRBJ1-6; V: TRBV2
CDR3: CASSSPRGYTF; DNA: TGTGCCAGCAGTTCCCCACGTGGCTACACCTTC; D: .; length: 11; size: .; J: TRBJ1-2; V: TRBV28
CDR3: CASSSRGGRTQYF; DNA: TGTGCCAGCAGCTCGAGAGGTGGCAGAACCCAGTACTTC; D: .; length: 13; size: once; J: TRBJ2-5; V: TRBV11-2
CDR3: CSVTWTGNSPLHF; DNA: TGCAGCGTAACGTGGACTGGCAATTCACCCCTCCACTTT; D: .; length: 13; size: few; J: TRBJ1-6; V: TRBV29-1
CDR3: CASRRDTSNQPQHF; DNA: TGTGCCAGCAGACGGGACACCAGCAATCAGCCCCAGCATTTT; D: .; length: 14; size: .; J: TRBJ1-5; V: TRBV2
CDR3: CASSFRTGGYGYTF; DNA: TGTGCCAGCAGTTTTCGGACAGGGGGTTATGGCTACACCTTC; D: TRBD1; length: 14; size: .; J: TRBJ1-2; V: TRBV27
CDR3: CASSLGGARETQYF; DNA: TGTGCCAGCAGCTTAGGAGGGGCCAGAGAGACCCAGTACTTC; D: .; length: 14; size: .; J: TRBJ2-5; V: TRBV7-2
CDR3: CASSLWAGGNTIYF; DNA: TGTGCCAGCAGTTTATGGGCAGGGGGAAACACCATATATTTT; D: .; length: 14; size: .; J: TRBJ1-3; V: TRBV28
CDR3: CASSPSRTGEDGYTF; DNA: TGTGCCAGCAGCCCCTCTAGGACAGGGGAGGATGGCTACACCTTC; D: TRBD1; length: 15; size: .; J: TRBJ1-2; V: TRBV9
CDR3: CASSPPLGVNIQYF; DNA: TGTGCCAGCAGTCCCCCCTTGGGGGTAAACATTCAGTACTTC; D: .; length: 14; size: few; J: TRBJ2-4; V: TRBV28
CDR3: CASSRTANYGYTF; DNA: TGTGCCAGCAGTCGTACAGCTAACTATGGCTACACCTTC; D: .; length: 13; size: .; J: TRBJ1-2; V: TRBV28
CDR3: CATSRGRRGGYEQYF; DNA: TGTGCCACCAGCAGAGGACGGCGGGGAGGATACGAGCAGTACTTC; D: .; length: 15; size: .; J: TRBJ2-7; V: TRBV15
CDR3: CASSPRGGDEQYF; DNA: TGTGCCAGCAGTCCGCGGGGGGGCGACGAGCAGTACTTC; D: TRBD2; length: 13; size: few; J: TRBJ2-7; V: TRBV25-1
CDR3: CASKQIGNTEAFF; DNA: TGTGCCAGCAAGCAGATAGGGAACACTGAAGCTTTCTTT; D: .; length: 13; size: .; J: TRBJ1-1; V: TRBV6-1
CDR3: CATSRPRDRYTGELFF; DNA: TGTGCCACCAGCAGACCCCGGGACAGATACACCGGGGAGCTGTTTTTT; D: TRBD1; length: 16; size: .; J: TRBJ2-2; V: TRBV15
CDR3: CAWSVAAEEGYTF; DNA: TGTGCCTGGAGTGTAGCGGCTGAGGAGGGCTACACCTTC; D: .; length: 13; size: few; J: TRBJ1-2; V: TRBV30
CDR3: CASSPRLAEYTDTQYF; DNA: TGTGCCAGTAGTCCCAGACTAGCGGAGTACACAGATACGCAGTATTTT; D: TRBD2; length: 16; size: .; J: TRBJ2-3; V: TRBV19
CDR3: CASSPLSGTGGRGTEAFF; DNA: TGTGCCAGCTCACCACTTTCCGGGACAGGGGGCCGGGGAACTGAAGCTTTCTTT; D: TRBD1; length: 18; size: .; J: TRBJ1-1; V: TRBV18
CDR3: CASSSGPTYEQYF; DNA: TGTGCCAGCAGCTCCGGGCCCACCTACGAGCAGTACTTC; D: .; length: 13; size: .; J: TRBJ2-7; V: TRBV7-2
CDR3: CASSIDGQPYSPLHF; DNA: TGTGCCAGTAGTATAGATGGACAGCCTTATTCACCCCTCCACTTT; D: .; length: 15; size: few; J: TRBJ1-6; V: TRBV19
CDR3: CASSPGLVEQYF; DNA: TGTGCCAGCAGCCCGGGACTAGTAGAGCAGTACTTC; D: TRBD2; length: 12; size: .; J: TRBJ2-7; V: TRBV7-2
CDR3: CASSQGQGGGYNEQFF; DNA: TGCGCCAGCAGCCAAGGGCAGGGGGGGGGCTACAATGAGCAGTTCTTC; D: .; length: 16; size: .; J: TRBJ2-1; V: TRBV4-1
CDR3: CASSRRSDTQYF; DNA: TGTGCCAGCAGTAGGCGATCAGATACGCAGTATTTT; D: .; length: 12; size: .; J: TRBJ2-3; V: TRBV27
CDR3: CASSTLDSRNQPQHF; DNA: TGTGCCAGTAGTACCCTGGACAGCCGCAATCAGCCCCAGCATTTT; D: .; length: 15; size: .; J: TRBJ1-5; V: TRBV19
CDR3: CSVEPLQGNYGYTF; DNA: TGCAGCGTTGAACCACTCCAGGGTAACTATGGCTACACCTTC; D: .; length: 14; size: .; J: TRBJ1-2; V: TRBV29-1
CDR3: CASSLTGVLTYEQYF; DNA: TGTGCCAGCAGCTTAACAGGGGTTCTAACCTACGAGCAGTACTTC; D: TRBD1; length: 15; size: .; J: TRBJ2-7; V: TRBV7-2
CDR3: CASSVGGGQYNEQFF; DNA: TGTGCCAGCAGCGTCGGCGGGGGCCAATACAATGAGCAGTTCTTC; D: .; length: 15; size: .; J: TRBJ2-1; V: TRBV9
CDR3: CAWRQGAASYNSPLHF; DNA: TGTGCCTGGAGGCAGGGGGCAGCGTCCTATAATTCACCCCTCCACTTT; D: TRBD1; length: 16; size: .; J: TRBJ1-6; V: TRBV30
CDR3: CASRLPQGNTEAFF; DNA: TGTGCCAGCAGACTCCCCCAGGGGAACACTGAAGCTTTCTTT; D: .; length: 14; size: .; J: TRBJ1-1; V: TRBV28
CDR3: CARDGYTF; DNA: TGTGCCCGTGATGGCTACACCTTC; D: .; length: 8; size: .; J: TRBJ1-2; V: TRBV30
CDR3: CATISAEVKQYNEQFF; DNA: TGTGCCACCATCTCAGCGGAGGTGAAACAATACAATGAGCAGTTCTTC; D: .; length: 16; size: .; J: TRBJ2-1; V: TRBV28
CDR3: CATRSSGGNYGYTF; DNA: TGTGCCACCCGTTCCTCGGGAGGTAACTATGGCTACACCTTC; D: .; length: 14; size: .; J: TRBJ1-2; V: TRBV15
CDR3: CASNRQGTNSPLHF; DNA: TGTGCCAGCAACCGACAGGGGACTAATTCACCCCTCCACTTT; D: TRBD1; length: 14; size: .; J: TRBJ1-6; V: TRBV27
CDR3: CASSLGGYQPQHF; DNA: TGTGCCAGCAGCTTAGGGGGGTATCAGCCCCAGCATTTT; D: .; length: 13; size: few; J: TRBJ1-5; V: TRBV7-2
CDR3: CASSRLAGEFREQYF; DNA: TGTGCCAGCAGTCGACTAGCGGGAGAATTCCGCGAGCAGTACTTC; D: TRBD2; length: 15; size: .; J: TRBJ2-7; V: TRBV27
CDR3: CASSIEGQGNYGYTF; DNA: TGTGCCAGTAGTATAGAAGGCCAGGGGAACTATGGCTACACCTTC; D: .; length: 15; size: few; J: TRBJ1-2; V: TRBV19
CDR3: CASRTGYEQYF; DNA: TGTGCCAGTAGGACAGGCTACGAGCAGTACTTC; D: TRBD1; length: 11; size: .; J: TRBJ2-7; V: TRBV6-6
CDR3: CTSSQDGAMGGGEKLFF; DNA: TGCACCAGCAGCCAAGATGGCGCAATGGGGGGCGGTGAAAAACTGTTTTTT; D: .; length: 17; size: .; J: TRBJ1-4; V: TRBV1
CDR3: CASSPLGDRGNYGYTF; DNA: TGTGCCAGCAGCCCGCTCGGGGACAGGGGTAACTATGGCTACACCTTC; D: TRBD1; length: 16; size: .; J: TRBJ1-2; V: TRBV6-6
CDR3: CASSQDGSGRDNEQFF; DNA: TGCGCCAGCAGCCAAGACGGCAGCGGGAGGGACAATGAGCAGTTCTTC; D: TRBD2; length: 16; size: .; J: TRBJ2-1; V: TRBV4-1
CDR3: CASSSRGPGNTGELFF; DNA: TGTGCCAGCAGCTCCAGAGGACCAGGGAATACCGGGGAGCTGTTTTTT; D: .; length: 16; size: .; J: TRBJ2-2; V: TRBV7-2
CDR3: CASSFQGLGGNTEAFF; DNA: TGTGCCAGCAGTTTCCAGGGACTGGGGGGCAACACTGAAGCTTTCTTT; D: .; length: 16; size: .; J: TRBJ1-1; V: TRBV27
CDR3: CASSIVAGAANEQFF; DNA: TGTGCCAGTAGTATAGTGGCGGGGGCGGCAAATGAGCAGTTCTTC; D: .; length: 15; size: .; J: TRBJ2-1; V: TRBV19
CDR3: CAGQTGPYEQYF; DNA: TGTGCCGGGCAGACAGGCCCCTACGAGCAGTACTTC; D: .; length: 12; size: .; J: TRBJ2-7; V: TRBV28
CDR3: CASNRQGGGGYEQYF; DNA: TGTGCCAGCAACCGACAGGGGGGAGGTGGTTACGAGCAGTACTTC; D: TRBD1; length: 15; size: .; J: TRBJ2-7; V: TRBV6-1
CDR3: CASSELGQGLVETQYF; DNA: TGTGCCAGCAGTGAACTAGGACAGGGCCTAGTCGAGACCCAGTACTTC; D: TRBD1; length: 16; size: .; J: TRBJ2-5; V: TRBV2
CDR3: CASSLQGNQPQHF; DNA: TGTGCCAGCAGCTTACAGGGCAATCAGCCCCAGCATTTT; D: .; length: 13; size: .; J: TRBJ1-5; V: TRBV7-2
CDR3: CASSVEPSTSSYNEQFF; DNA: TGTGCCAGCAGCGTAGAGCCCTCTACGAGCTCCTACAATGAGCAGTTCTTC; D: .; length: 17; size: once; J: TRBJ2-1; V: TRBV9
CDR3: CASSLGGSGNTIYF; DNA: TGTGCCAGCAGCTTGGGAGGGTCTGGAAACACCATATATTTT; D: .; length: 14; size: .; J: TRBJ1-3; V: TRBV5-4
CDR3: CAWRGGKSFYEQYF; DNA: TGTGCCTGGAGAGGGGGGAAAAGTTTCTACGAGCAGTACTTC; D: .; length: 14; size: .; J: TRBJ2-7; V: TRBV30
CDR3: CASSRRQRTTLSGYTF; DNA: TGTGCCAGCAGTCGTCGACAGCGAACTACCCTCAGTGGCTACACCTTC; D: .; length: 16; size: few; J: TRBJ1-2; V: TRBV28
CDR3: CASSELAGGYNEQFF; DNA: TGTGCCAGCAGTGAATTAGCGGGAGGCTACAATGAGCAGTTCTTC; D: TRBD2; length: 15; size: .; J: TRBJ2-1; V: TRBV2
CDR3: CASSRTGMNEQFF; DNA: TGTGCCAGCAGCCGAACTGGAATGAATGAGCAGTTCTTC; D: .; length: 13; size: .; J: TRBJ2-1; V: TRBV7-2
CDR3: CASSPGQGDNYGYTF; DNA: TGTGCCAGCAGCCCCGGACAGGGGGACAACTATGGCTACACCTTC; D: TRBD1; length: 15; size: .; J: TRBJ1-2; V: TRBV7-3